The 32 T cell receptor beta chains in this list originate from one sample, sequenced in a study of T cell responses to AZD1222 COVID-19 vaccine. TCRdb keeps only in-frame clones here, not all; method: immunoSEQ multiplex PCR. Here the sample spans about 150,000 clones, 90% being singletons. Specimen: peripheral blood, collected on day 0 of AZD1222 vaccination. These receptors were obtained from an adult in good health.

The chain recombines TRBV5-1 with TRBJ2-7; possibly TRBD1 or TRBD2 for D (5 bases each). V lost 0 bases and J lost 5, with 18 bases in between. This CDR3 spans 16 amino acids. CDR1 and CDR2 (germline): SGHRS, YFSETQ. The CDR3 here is CASSLAALAGSDEQYF. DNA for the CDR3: TGCGCCAGCAGCTTGGCCGCCCTGGCAGGGAGTGACGAGCAGTACTTC. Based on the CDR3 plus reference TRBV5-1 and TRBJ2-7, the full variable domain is KAGVTQTPRYLIKTRGQQVTLSCSPISGHRSVSWYQQTPGQGLQFLFEYFSETQRNKGNFPGRFSGRQFSNSRSEMNVSTLELGDSALYLCASSLAALAGSDEQYFGPGTRLTVT.

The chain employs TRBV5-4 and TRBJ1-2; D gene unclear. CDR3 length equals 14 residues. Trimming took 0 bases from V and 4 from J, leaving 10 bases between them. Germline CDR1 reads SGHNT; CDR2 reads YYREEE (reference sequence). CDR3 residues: CASSLGGPAYGYTF. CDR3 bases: TGTGCCAGCAGCTTGGGGGGTCCGGCCTATGGCTACACCTTC.

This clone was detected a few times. CDR3 DNA sequence: TGTGCCAGCTCACAGACGGGTAATGAAAAACTGTTTTTT. This sequence encodes CASSQTGNEKLFF. V gene TRBV18 combines with J gene TRBJ1-4; no clear D. Trimming took off 4 bases at V and 4 bases at J, with 7 bases between the two ends. The CDR3 length is 13 residues. Germline lookup yields CDR1 KGHSH and CDR2 LQKENI. Drawing the rest from reference TRBV18 and TRBJ1-4, the complete variable domain is NAGVMQNPRHLVRRRGQEARLRCSPMKGHSHVYWYRQLPEEGLKFMVYLQKENIIDESGMPKERFSAEFPKEGPSILRIQQVVRGDSAAYFCASSQTGNEKLFFGSGTQLSVL.

CDR3 sequence reads: CASTQGSGIQYF. The CDR3 DNA reads as TGTGCCAGCACTCAGGGGTCCGGCATTCAGTACTTC. This chain links TRBV6-6 with TRBJ2-4; TRBD1 is a possible D gene (6 bases). The CDR3 is made up of 12 amino acids. Trimming took 7 bases from V and 9 from J, leaving 13 bases between them. Germline V gives CDR1 MNHNY, CDR2 SVGAGI (reference sequence).

CDR3 sequence: CASSPHTGDTQYF. As DNA, the CDR3 is TGTGCCAGCTCACCGCATACGGGAGATACGCAGTATTTT. This chain joins TRBV18 and TRBJ2-3; D is uncertain. V dropped 3 bases and J dropped 5 bases, with 9 bases sitting between them. This CDR3 region has 13 residues. CDR1 is KGHSH, CDR2 LQKENI, per germline.

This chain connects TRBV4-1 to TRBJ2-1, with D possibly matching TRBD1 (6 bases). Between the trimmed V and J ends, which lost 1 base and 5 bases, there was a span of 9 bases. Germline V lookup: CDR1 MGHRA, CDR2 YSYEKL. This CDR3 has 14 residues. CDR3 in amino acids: CASSQVNRDNEQFF. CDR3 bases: TGCGCCAGCAGCCAAGTCAACAGGGACAATGAGCAGTTCTTC.

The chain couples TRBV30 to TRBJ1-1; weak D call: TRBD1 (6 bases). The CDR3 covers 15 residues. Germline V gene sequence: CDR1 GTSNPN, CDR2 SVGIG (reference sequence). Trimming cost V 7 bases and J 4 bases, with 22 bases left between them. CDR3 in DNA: TGTGCCTCCGACCCCAGGGGAGGAGTTGGCACTGAAGCTTTCTTT. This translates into CASDPRGGVGTEAFF.

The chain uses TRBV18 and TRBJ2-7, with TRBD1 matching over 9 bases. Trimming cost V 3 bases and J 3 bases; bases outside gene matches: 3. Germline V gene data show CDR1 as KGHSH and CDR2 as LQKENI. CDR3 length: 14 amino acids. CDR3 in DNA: TGTGCCAGCTCACCCACGACAGGGGGCTACGAGCAGTACTTC. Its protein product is CASSPTTGGYEQYF.

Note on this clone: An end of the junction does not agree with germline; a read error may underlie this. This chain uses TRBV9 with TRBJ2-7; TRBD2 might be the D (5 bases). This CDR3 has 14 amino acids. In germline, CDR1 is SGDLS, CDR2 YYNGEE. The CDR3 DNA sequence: TGTGCCAGCAGCGTAGTAGGCGGGTCCTTCGAGCAGTACTTC. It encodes CASSVVGGSFEQYF.

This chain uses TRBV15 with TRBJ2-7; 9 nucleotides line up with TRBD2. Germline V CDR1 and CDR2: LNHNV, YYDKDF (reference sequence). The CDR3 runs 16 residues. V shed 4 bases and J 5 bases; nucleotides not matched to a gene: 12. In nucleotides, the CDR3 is TGTGCCACCAGCAACTACTTGAGCGGGGGGATCAACGAGCAGTACTTC. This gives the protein CATSNYLSGGINEQYF. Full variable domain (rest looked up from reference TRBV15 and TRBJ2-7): DAMVIQNPRYQVTQFGKPVTLSCSQTLNHNVMYWYQQKSSQAPKLLFHYYDKDFNNEADTPDNFQSRRPNTSFCFLDIRSPGLGDTAMYLCATSNYLSGGINEQYFGPGTRLTVT.

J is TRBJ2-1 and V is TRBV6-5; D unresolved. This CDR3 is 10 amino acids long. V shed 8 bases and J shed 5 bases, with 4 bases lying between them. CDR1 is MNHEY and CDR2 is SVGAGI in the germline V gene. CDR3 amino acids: CASGDNEQFF. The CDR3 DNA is TGTGCCAGCGGAGACAATGAGCAGTTCTTC.

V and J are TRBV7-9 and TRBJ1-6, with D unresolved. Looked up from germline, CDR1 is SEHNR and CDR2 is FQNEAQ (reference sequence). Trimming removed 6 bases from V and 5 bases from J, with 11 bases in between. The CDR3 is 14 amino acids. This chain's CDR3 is CASSSVEDNSPLHF. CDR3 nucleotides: TGTGCCAGCAGTTCAGTTGAGGATAATTCACCCCTCCACTTT.

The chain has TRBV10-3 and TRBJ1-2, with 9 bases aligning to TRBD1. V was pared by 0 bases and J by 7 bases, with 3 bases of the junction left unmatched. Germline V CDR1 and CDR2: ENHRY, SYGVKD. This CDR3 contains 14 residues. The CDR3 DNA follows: TGTGCCATCAGTGAGTCGGGGGACAGGGCTGGCTACACCTTC. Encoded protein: CAISESGDRAGYTF.

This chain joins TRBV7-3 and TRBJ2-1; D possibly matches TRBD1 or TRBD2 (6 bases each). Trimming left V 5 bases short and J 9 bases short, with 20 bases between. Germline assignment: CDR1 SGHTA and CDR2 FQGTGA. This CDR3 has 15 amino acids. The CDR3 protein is CASSPFRTPGAEQFF. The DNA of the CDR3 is TGTGCCAGCAGCCCATTCCGGACACCGGGGGCTGAGCAGTTCTTC.

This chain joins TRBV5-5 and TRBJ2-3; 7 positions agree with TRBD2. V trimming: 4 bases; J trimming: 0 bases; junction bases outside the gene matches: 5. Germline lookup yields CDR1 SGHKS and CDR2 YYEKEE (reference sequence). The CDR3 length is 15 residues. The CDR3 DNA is TGTGCCAGCAGCCGGGGACTACCGAGCACAGATACGCAGTATTTT. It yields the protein CASSRGLPSTDTQYF.

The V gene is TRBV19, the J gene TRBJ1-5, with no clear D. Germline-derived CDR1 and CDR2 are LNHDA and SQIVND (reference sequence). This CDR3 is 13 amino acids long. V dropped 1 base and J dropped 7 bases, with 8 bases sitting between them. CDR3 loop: CASSIGAQQPQHF. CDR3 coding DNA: TGTGCCAGTAGTATAGGTGCACAGCAGCCCCAGCATTTT.

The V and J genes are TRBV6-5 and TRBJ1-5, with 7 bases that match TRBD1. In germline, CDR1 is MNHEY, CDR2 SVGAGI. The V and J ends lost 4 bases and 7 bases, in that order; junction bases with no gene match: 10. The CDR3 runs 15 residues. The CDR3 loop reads CASSSEGGGEQPQHF. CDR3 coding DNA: TGTGCCAGCAGTTCCGAGGGAGGGGGCGAGCAGCCCCAGCATTTT.

The CDR3 DNA sequence: TGTGCCAGTAAATCCGGGACCGACCGTTTTAACTATGGCTACACCTTC. Protein product: CASKSGTDRFNYGYTF. V is TRBV19 and J is TRBJ1-2; possible D gene TRBD1, 5 bases. CDR1 is LNHDA, CDR2 SQIVND, per germline (reference sequence). V gave up 7 bases and J gave up 1 base, with 19 bases separating them. The CDR3 is made up of 16 amino acids.

CDR3: CASSLSRDTTEAFF. CDR3 sequence (DNA): TGTGCCAGCAGCTTATCGCGGGACACCACTGAAGCTTTCTTT. The chain links TRBV7-2 to TRBJ1-1; D perhaps matches TRBD1 (6 bases). Germline values: CDR1 SGHTA, CDR2 FQGNSA. The CDR3 sequence is 14 residues long. The V end lost 2 bases, the J end lost 4 bases, and 11 bases lay between the germline ends. The full variable domain, rest sourced from reference TRBV7-2 and TRBJ1-1, is GAGVSQSPSNKVTEKGKDVELRCDPISGHTALYWYRQSLGQGLEFLIYFQGNSAPDKSGLPSDRFSAERTGGSVSTLTIQRTQQEDSAVYLCASSLSRDTTEAFFGQGTRLTVV.

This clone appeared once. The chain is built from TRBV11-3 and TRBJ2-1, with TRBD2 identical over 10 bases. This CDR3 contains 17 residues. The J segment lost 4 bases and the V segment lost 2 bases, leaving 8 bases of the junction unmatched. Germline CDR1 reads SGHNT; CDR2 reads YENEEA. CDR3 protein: CASSLYSIAGGYNEQFF. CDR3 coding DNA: TGTGCCAGCAGCTTATATTCCATAGCGGGGGGTTACAATGAGCAGTTCTTC. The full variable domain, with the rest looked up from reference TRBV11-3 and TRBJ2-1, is EAGVVQSPRYKIIEKKQPVAFWCNPISGHNTLYWYLQNLGQGPELLIRYENEEAVDDSQLPKDRFSAERLKGVDSTLKIQPAELGDSAVYLCASSLYSIAGGYNEQFFGPGTRLTVL.

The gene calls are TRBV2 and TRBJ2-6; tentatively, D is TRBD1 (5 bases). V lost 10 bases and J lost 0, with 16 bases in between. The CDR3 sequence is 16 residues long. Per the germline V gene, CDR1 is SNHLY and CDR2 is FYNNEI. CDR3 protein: CAILTRESSGANVLTF. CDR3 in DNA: TGTGCCATCCTTACCAGGGAATCCTCTGGGGCCAACGTCCTGACTTTC. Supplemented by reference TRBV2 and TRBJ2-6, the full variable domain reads EPEVTQTPSHQVTQMGQEVILRCVPISNHLYFYWYRQILGQKVEFLVSFYNNEISEKSEIFDDQFSVERPDGSNFTLKIRSTKLEDSAMYFCAILTRESSGANVLTFGAGSRLTVL.

The CDR3 DNA sequence: TGTGCCAGCAGCGTCCCGGGACAGGCCTACGAGCAGTACTTC. This translates into CASSVPGQAYEQYF. This chain connects TRBV7-9 to TRBJ2-7; 8 nucleotides agree with TRBD1. CDR3 length: 14 residues. J was trimmed by 2 bases and V by 5 bases; bases with no gene match: 5. Germline-derived CDR1 and CDR2 are SEHNR and FQNEAQ (reference sequence).

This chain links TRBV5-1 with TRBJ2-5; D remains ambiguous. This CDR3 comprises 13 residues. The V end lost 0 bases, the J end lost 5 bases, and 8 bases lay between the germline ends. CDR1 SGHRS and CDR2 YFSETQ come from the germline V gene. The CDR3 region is CASSLEGSETQYF. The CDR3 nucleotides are TGCGCCAGCAGCTTGGAGGGAAGTGAGACCCAGTACTTC.

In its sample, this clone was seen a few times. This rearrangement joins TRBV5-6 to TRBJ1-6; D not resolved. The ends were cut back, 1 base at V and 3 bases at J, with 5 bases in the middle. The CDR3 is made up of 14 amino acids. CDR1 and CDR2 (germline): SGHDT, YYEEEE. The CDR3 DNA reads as TGTGCCAGCAGCTTGAGACACTATAATTCACCCCTCCACTTT. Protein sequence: CASSLRHYNSPLHF.

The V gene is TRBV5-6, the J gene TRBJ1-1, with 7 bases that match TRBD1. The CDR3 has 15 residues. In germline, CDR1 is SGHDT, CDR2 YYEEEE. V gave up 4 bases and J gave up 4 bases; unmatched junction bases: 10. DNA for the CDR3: TGTGCCAGCAGCGCCTACAGGGGATTGGGCACTGAAGCTTTCTTT. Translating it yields CASSAYRGLGTEAFF.

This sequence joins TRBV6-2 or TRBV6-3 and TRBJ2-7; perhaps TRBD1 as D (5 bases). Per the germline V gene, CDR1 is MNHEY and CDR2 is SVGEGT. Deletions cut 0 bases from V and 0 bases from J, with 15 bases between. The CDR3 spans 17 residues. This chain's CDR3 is CASSYSTTIRVSYEQYF. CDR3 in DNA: TGTGCCAGCAGTTACTCAACGACCATCAGGGTCTCCTACGAGCAGTACTTC.

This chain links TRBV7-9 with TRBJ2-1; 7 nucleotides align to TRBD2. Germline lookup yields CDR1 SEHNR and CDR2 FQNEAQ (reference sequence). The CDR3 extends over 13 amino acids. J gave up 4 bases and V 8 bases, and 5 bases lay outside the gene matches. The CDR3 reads CASGAGHYNEQFF. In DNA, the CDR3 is TGTGCCAGCGGAGCGGGGCATTACAATGAGCAGTTCTTC. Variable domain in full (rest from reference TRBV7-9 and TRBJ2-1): DTGVSQNPRHKITKRGQNVTFRCDPISEHNRLYWYRQTLGQGPEFLTYFQNEAQLEKSRLLSDRFSAERPKGSFSTLEIQRTEQGDSAMYLCASGAGHYNEQFFGPGTRLTVL.

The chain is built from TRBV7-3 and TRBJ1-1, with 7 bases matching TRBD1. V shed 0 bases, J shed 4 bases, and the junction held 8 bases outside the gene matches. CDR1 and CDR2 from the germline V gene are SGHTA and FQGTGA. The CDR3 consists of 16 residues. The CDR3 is CASSLTRQGQGTEAFF. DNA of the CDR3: TGTGCCAGCAGCTTAACGAGACAGGGCCAGGGCACTGAAGCTTTCTTT.

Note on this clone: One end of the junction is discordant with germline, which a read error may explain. In DNA, the CDR3 is TGTGCCAGCAGCGAACCGGACGGACCCTTC. Residues: CASSEPDGPF. The genes are TRBV7-9 and TRBJ1-2, with D unclear. The CDR3 length is 10 residues. Germline assignment: CDR1 SEHNR and CDR2 FQNEAQ (reference sequence). The variable domain in full, with the rest retrieved from reference TRBV7-9 and TRBJ1-2, is DTGVSQNPRHKITKRGQNVTFRCDPISEHNRLYWYRQTLGQGPEFLTYFQNEAQLEKSRLLSDRFSAERPKGSFSTLEIQRTEQGDSAMYLCASSEPDGPFGSGTRLTVV.

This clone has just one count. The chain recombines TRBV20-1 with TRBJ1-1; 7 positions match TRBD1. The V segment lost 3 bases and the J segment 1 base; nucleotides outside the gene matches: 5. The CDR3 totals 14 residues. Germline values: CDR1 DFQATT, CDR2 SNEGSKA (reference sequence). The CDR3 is CSASRGLGNTEAFF. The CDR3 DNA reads TGCAGTGCTAGTAGGGGGCTTGGGAACACTGAAGCTTTCTTT.

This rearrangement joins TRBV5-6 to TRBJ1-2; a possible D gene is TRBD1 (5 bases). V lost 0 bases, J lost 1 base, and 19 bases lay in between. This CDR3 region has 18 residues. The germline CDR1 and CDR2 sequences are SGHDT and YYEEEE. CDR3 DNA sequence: TGTGCCAGCAGCTTGGATTTGCGCAGACAGCGCGGTAACTATGGCTACACCTTC. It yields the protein CASSLDLRRQRGNYGYTF. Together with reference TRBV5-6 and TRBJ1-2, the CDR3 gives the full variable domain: DAGVTQSPTHLIKTRGQQVTLRCSPKSGHDTVSWYQQALGQGPQFIFQYYEEEERQRGNFPDRFSGHQFPNYSSELNVNALLLGDSALYLCASSLDLRRQRGNYGYTFGSGTRLTVV.

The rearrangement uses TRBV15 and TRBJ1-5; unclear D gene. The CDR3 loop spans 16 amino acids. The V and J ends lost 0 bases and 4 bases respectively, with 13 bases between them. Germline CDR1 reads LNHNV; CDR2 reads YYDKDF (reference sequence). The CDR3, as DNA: TGTGCCACCAGCAGAGATCGGAGTAGGCAAAATCAGCCCCAGCATTTT. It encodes CATSRDRSRQNQPQHF.